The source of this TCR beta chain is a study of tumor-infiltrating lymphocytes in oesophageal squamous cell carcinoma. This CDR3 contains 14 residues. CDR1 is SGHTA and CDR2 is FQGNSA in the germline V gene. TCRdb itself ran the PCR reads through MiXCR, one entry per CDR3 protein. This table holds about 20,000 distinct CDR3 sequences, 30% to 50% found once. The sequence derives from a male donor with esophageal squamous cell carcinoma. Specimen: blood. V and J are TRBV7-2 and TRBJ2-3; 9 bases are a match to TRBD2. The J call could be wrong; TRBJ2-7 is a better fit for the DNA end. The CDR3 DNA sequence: TGTGCCAGCAGCTCGACTAGCGGCTCCTACGAGCAGTACTTC. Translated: CASSSTSGSYEQYF.